Each of the 13 T cell receptor beta chains below was sequenced from the same sample in a study of patients and donors after allogeneic stem cell transplantation. One entry per CDR3 protein, called by TCRdb with MiXCR from the RT-PCR reads. The table records about 150,000 distinct CDR3 sequences, about 36% of them present only once. Sequenced material: blood, either unsorted or a sorted T cell fraction (not recorded which). The source is a human donor who was either an allogeneic HSCT recipient or a stem cell or donor lymphocyte infusion donor (not recorded which). It is not recorded whose cells these are; they may come from a transplant donor.

The chain links TRBV7-6 to TRBJ1-2; 9 nucleotides agree with TRBD1. CDR1 and CDR2 (germline): SGHVS, FNYEAQ. This CDR3 has 15 amino acids. Trimming cost V 5 bases and J 5 bases; bases outside gene matches: 9. The CDR3 spells CASSANGQGTYGYTF. CDR3 nucleotides: TGTGCCAGCAGCGCGAACGGACAGGGGACGTATGGCTACACCTTC.

The rearrangement links TRBV5-1 to TRBJ1-1; D is possibly TRBD1 (5 bases). V was pared by 3 bases and J by 4 bases, with 13 bases between. The CDR3 has 14 residues. CDR1 and CDR2 (germline): SGHRS, YFSETQ. The CDR3 DNA is TGCGCCAGCAGCTCGGGGGTTCCTAGCACTGAAGCTTTCTTT. Translating it yields CASSSGVPSTEAFF.

This clonotype has only a few counts. This CDR3 reads CASSVVWDPGGENTEAFF. Here the CDR3 DNA reads TGTGCCAGCAGCGTAGTCTGGGACCCAGGAGGGGAGAACACTGAAGCTTTCTTT. J is TRBJ1-1 and V is TRBV9; D is perhaps TRBD1 (5 bases). V dropped 0 bases and J dropped 1 base, with 19 bases sitting between them. The CDR3 is 18 amino acids. Germline V lookup: CDR1 SGDLS, CDR2 YYNGEE.

This clonotype showed up just a few times. The gene calls are TRBV5-1 and TRBJ2-3, with TRBD2 matching 9 bases. Germline lookup yields CDR1 SGHRS and CDR2 YFSETQ. The CDR3 has 15 amino acids. J lost 4 bases, V lost 0 bases, and 3 bases had no gene match. CDR3 coding DNA: TGCGCCAGCAGCTTGGGACTAGCGGAACCAGATACGCAGTATTTT. As protein: CASSLGLAEPDTQYF.

This clonotype has just a few counts. This chain uses TRBV24-1 with TRBJ2-2, with D tentatively TRBD1 (5 bases). The V end was cut by 4 bases, the J end by 5 bases, with 13 bases between. This CDR3 has 15 residues. In germline, CDR1 is KGHDR, CDR2 SFDVKD. The CDR3 DNA is TGTGCCACCAGTGACACGGTTGGGGCGACCGGGGAGCTGTTTTTT. Protein: CATSDTVGATGELFF.

The chain uses TRBV18 and TRBJ1-1; weak D call: TRBD1 (5 bases). The V gene's germline CDR1 is KGHSH and CDR2 LQKENI. CDR3 length equals 15 residues. Trimming removed 4 bases at V and 1 base at J, with 13 bases between. In DNA, the CDR3 is TGTGCCAGCTCACAAATCGGGGGTGCGAACACTGAAGCTTTCTTT. It encodes CASSQIGGANTEAFF.

The chain joins TRBV9 to TRBJ2-3; the match to TRBD2 covers 10 bases. CDR1 SGDLS and CDR2 YYNGEE come from the germline V gene. CDR3 length equals 15 residues. Losses at the gene ends were 2 bases for V and 6 bases for J; bases not matched to a gene: 6. The CDR3: CASSVNGLAADTQYF. CDR3 sequence (DNA): TGTGCCAGCAGCGTTAATGGACTAGCGGCGGATACGCAGTATTTT.

This chain joins TRBV29-1 and TRBJ2-3; no reliable D call. The CDR3 loop spans 10 amino acids. CDR1 and CDR2 from the germline V gene are SQVTM and ANQGSEA. Trimming stripped 4 bases from V and 11 bases from J, with 10 bases between. Here the CDR3 DNA reads TGCAGCGTTGGTACGGAGAGGCAGTATTTT. Translating gives CSVGTERQYF.

The chain has TRBV10-3 and TRBJ2-7, with 9 bases lining up with TRBD2. The CDR3 has 15 amino acids. V shed 6 bases and J 0 bases; nucleotides not matched to a gene: 6. Germline CDR1 reads ENHRY; CDR2 reads SYGVKD. CDR3 bases: TGTGCCATCAGCGCGACTAGCGGCCTCTCCTACGAGCAGTACTTC. Translation: CAISATSGLSYEQYF.

The V gene is TRBV4-3, the J gene TRBJ1-1; no definite D call. Germline CDR1 and CDR2: LGHNA and YSLEER. V lost 0 bases and J 5 bases, leaving 7 bases between the germline ends. The CDR3 consists of 13 residues. The CDR3 DNA sequence: TGCGCCAGCAGCCAAGATTTGGGGACTGAAGCTTTCTTT. Protein product: CASSQDLGTEAFF.

The rearrangement uses TRBV6-5 and TRBJ1-4; D is unclear. Germline V gene data show CDR1 as MNHEY and CDR2 as SVGAGI. The CDR3 runs to 16 residues. The V gene lost 0 bases and the J gene lost 4 bases, with 12 bases spanning the gap. CDR3: CASSYSTGLINEKLFF. CDR3 nucleotides: TGTGCCAGCAGTTACTCGACTGGGTTGATTAATGAAAAACTGTTTTTT.

A few counts support this clonotype. V is TRBV29-1 and J is TRBJ2-5; D possibly corresponds to TRBD2 (6 bases). The germline gives CDR1 SQVTM, CDR2 ANQGSEA. CDR3 size: 12 residues. V was trimmed by 7 bases and J by 4 bases, leaving 13 bases between them. The CDR3 sequence: CSAASGAETQYF. The CDR3 region has the DNA TGCAGCGCCGCCTCGGGAGCAGAGACCCAGTACTTC.

This chain uses TRBV29-1 with TRBJ1-2, with TRBD1 matching over 9 bases. The germline gives CDR1 SQVTM, CDR2 ANQGSEA. The length of the CDR3 is 14 residues. The V and J ends lost 1 base and 3 bases, in that order; junction bases with no gene match: 3. CDR3 sequence: CSVEGDRADYGYTF. Written as DNA, the CDR3 is TGCAGCGTTGAAGGGGACAGGGCGGACTATGGCTACACCTTC.